The sample holds a few counts of the clone carrying this T cell receptor (beta chain). As yet, its antigen is unknown. Per donor, one heparinised blood draw averaged roughly 110 mL. CD4+ naive, central memory, regulatory and stem cell-like memory cells were sorted via CD45RO/CCR7/CD25/CD127/CD95/CD27. This CDR3 has 15 residues. Germline V gives CDR1 SGDLS, CDR2 YYNGEE. Trimming shortened V by 2 bases and J by 2 bases, and 11 bases separated the two germline ends. Expressed TCRB transcripts were sequenced because the entire RNA isolate underwent reverse transcription. Sequenced by immunoSEQ multiplex PCR; TCRdb stores in-frame clones only, minus some. The sample has about 450,000 clones, roughly 11% seen once; the top ten hold 0.046%. The entry originates in a study of beta chain features in type 1 diabetes. Whole-study findings and limits: Patients with type 1 diabetes showed fewer VDJ junction insertions and more deletions.

The source material was naive CD4+ T cells from blood. The chain uses TRBV9 and TRBJ2-1; D ambiguous. This clonotype was sampled from a woman aged 18-30 years in good health. CDR3 region: CASSVAPTTYNEQFF. DNA of the CDR3: TGTGCCAGCAGCGTGGCGCCTACTACCTACAATGAGCAGTTCTTC.